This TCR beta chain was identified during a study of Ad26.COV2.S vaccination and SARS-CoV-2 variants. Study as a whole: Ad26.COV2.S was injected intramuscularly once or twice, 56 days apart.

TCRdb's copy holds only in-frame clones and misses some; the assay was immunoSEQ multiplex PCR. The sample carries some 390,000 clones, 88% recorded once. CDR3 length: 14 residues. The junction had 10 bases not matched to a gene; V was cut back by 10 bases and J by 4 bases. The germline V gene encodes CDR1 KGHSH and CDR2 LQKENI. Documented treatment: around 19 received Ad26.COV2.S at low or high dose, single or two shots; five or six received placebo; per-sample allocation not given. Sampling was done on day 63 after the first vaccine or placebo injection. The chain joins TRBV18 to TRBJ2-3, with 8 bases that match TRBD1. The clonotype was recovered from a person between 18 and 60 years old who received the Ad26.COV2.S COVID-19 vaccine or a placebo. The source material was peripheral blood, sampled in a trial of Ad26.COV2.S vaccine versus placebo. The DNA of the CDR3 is TGTGCCAACACGGACAGGGAAGGGGCAGATACGCAGTATTTT. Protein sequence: CANTDREGADTQYF.